These 5 T cell receptor beta chains were all obtained from the same sample, sequenced in a study of blood T cell repertoires in COVID-19. Measured with immunoSEQ multiplex PCR; TCRdb has only the in-frame clones, and not every one. This table holds 150,000 to 200,000 clones, more than 75% found once. Input material: PBMCs or T cells enriched from blood (not recorded which). These receptors all come from a man aged 40-50 years who had recovered from COVID-19.

V gene TRBV3-1 (or the pseudogene TRBV3-2) combines with J gene TRBJ2-3, with TRBD1 as a possible D gene (5 bases). The CDR3 has 16 residues. V was cut by 0 bases and J by 0 bases, with 10 bases left in between. The germline gives CDR1 LGHDT, CDR2 YNNKEL (reference sequence). CDR3 sequence: CASSQDGARSTDTQYF. Written as DNA, the CDR3 is TGTGCCAGCAGCCAAGATGGGGCTAGGAGCACAGATACGCAGTATTTT.

The chain joins TRBV18 to TRBJ1-1, with D maybe TRBD1 (6 bases). Trimming pared 3 bases from V and 11 bases from J, leaving 19 bases between. This CDR3 region has 14 residues. Germline-derived CDR1 and CDR2 are KGHSH and LQKENI. CDR3 amino acids: CASSPDSGLQGAFF. The DNA of the CDR3 is TGTGCCAGCTCACCGGACAGTGGACTCCAGGGGGCTTTCTTT.

The chain links TRBV7-6 to TRBJ2-1, with 9 bases aligning to TRBD2. This CDR3 contains 15 residues. Per germline, CDR1 SGHVS and CDR2 FNYEAQ. Unmatched junction bases numbered 7, after V lost 6 bases and J lost 4 bases. This chain's CDR3 is CASSSGLAPYNEQFF. Written as DNA, the CDR3 is TGTGCCAGCAGTTCGGGACTAGCCCCTTACAATGAGCAGTTCTTC.

The chain has TRBV2 and TRBJ1-6, with TRBD1 matching 8 bases. V trimming: 7 bases; J trimming: 0 bases; junction bases outside the gene matches: 8. This CDR3 is 17 amino acids long. Germline-derived CDR1 and CDR2 are SNHLY and FYNNEI. The CDR3 reads CASTLDRGTSYNSPLHF. The DNA for the CDR3 is TGTGCCAGCACCTTAGACAGGGGAACCTCCTATAATTCACCCCTCCACTTT.

V and J are TRBV10-1 and TRBJ1-1; 7 bases map to TRBD1. Per germline, CDR1 WNHNN and CDR2 SYGVQD (reference sequence). The CDR3 covers 14 residues. J gave up 2 bases and V 5 bases, and 5 bases lay outside the gene matches. CDR3 coding DNA: TGCGCCAGCAGTACAACAGGGGAAAACACTGAAGCTTTCTTT. This gives the protein CASSTTGENTEAFF.